This is a list of T cell receptor beta chains from one sample in a study of shared clonotypes between healthy human individuals. Sequencing used immunoSEQ multiplex PCR; TCRdb keeps in-frame clones, though not all of them. The data contain hundreds of thousands of clones, almost 97% of them seen just once; the ten biggest clones take up approximately 0.062%. The sequencing input was naive CD4+ T cells sorted from blood. Every receptor here comes from a woman younger than 45 in good health. The CDR3 runs from the conserved cysteine through the conserved F or W. D genes are given only for firm matches. Part of the rows lack a size; the others show once, few, many or a class for expanded clones.

>TRBV30|NA|TRBJ2-5|TRBD2
CAWSPLAGIMETQYF
TGTGCCTGGAGTCCACTAGCGGGAATCATGGAGACCCAGTACTTC
>TRBV20-1|NA|TRBJ2-7|NA
CSARRGTEQYF
TGCAGTGCTAGAAGGGGGACCGAGCAGTACTTC
>TRBV18|once|TRBJ2-5|NA
CASSPPDETQYF
TGTGCCAGCTCACCACCGGACGAGACCCAGTACTTC
>TRBV29-1|NA|TRBJ1-2|TRBD1
CSVGDRGTTNYGYTF
TGCAGCGTTGGGGACAGGGGGACAACTAACTATGGCTACACCTTC
>TRBV11-3|NA|TRBJ1-1|TRBD1
CASRPPGTANTEAFF
TGTGCCAGCAGACCCCCCGGGACAGCTAACACTGAAGCTTTCTTT
>TRBV10-3|NA|TRBJ2-7|TRBD2
CAISDVAGVRNEQYF
TGTGCCATCAGTGATGTAGCGGGAGTGAGGAACGAGCAGTACTTC
>TRBV29-1|NA|TRBJ2-1|TRBD2
CSVVGTRVLNEQFF
TGCAGCGTTGTTGGGACTAGAGTATTAAATGAGCAGTTCTTC
>TRBV10-3|NA|TRBJ2-3|NA
CAIMTTSTDTQYF
TGTGCCATAATGACTACTAGCACAGATACGCAGTATTTT
>TRBV15|NA|TRBJ1-2|NA
CATSSGAPLYGYTF
TGTGCCACCAGCAGTGGGGCACCTCTTTATGGCTACACCTTC
>TRBV18|few|TRBJ2-7|NA
CASSPLDSSYEQYF
TGTGCCAGCTCACCACTGGACAGCTCCTACGAGCAGTACTTC
>TRBV7-9|once|TRBJ2-5|TRBD2
CASSGGAGVVQETQYF
TGTGCCAGCAGCGGGGGAGCGGGAGTGGTTCAAGAGACCCAGTACTTC
>TRBV2|NA|TRBJ1-3|NA
CASSALKSGAEAF
TGTGCCAGCAGTGCTCTCAAATCCGGGGCGGAGGCTTTT
>TRBV30|once|TRBJ2-4|TRBD2
CAWSGTPPGGGIQYF
TGTGCCTGGAGTGGGACCCCTCCGGGAGGGGGCATTCAGTACTTC
>TRBV5-1|NA|TRBJ2-7|NA
CASSLGLGGLYEQYF
TGCGCCAGCAGCTTGGGTCTCGGAGGGTTGTACGAGCAGTACTTC
>TRBV11-1|NA|TRBJ1-5|NA
CASSPTANQPQHF
TGTGCCAGCAGCCCGACTGCTAATCAGCCCCAGCATTTT
>TRBV9|NA|TRBJ2-2|TRBD2
CASSESRTRPTGELFF
TGTGCCAGCAGCGAGAGTAGGACTAGGCCCACCGGGGAGCTGTTTTTT